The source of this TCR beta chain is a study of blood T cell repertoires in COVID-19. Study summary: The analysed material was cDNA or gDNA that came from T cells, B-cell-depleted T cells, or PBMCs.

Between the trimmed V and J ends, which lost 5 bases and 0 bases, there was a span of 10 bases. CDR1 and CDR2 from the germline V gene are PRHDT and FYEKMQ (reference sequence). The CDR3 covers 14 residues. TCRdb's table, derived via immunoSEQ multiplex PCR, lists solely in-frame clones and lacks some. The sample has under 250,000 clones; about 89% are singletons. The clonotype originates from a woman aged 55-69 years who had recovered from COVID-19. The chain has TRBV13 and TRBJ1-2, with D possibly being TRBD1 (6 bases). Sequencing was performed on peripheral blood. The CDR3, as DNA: TGTGCCAGCAGCCATACAGGGACTAACTATGGCTACACCTTC. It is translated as CASSHTGTNYGYTF.